The present T cell receptor (beta chain) was sequenced within a study of blood T cell repertoires in COVID-19. Background on the study: The origin of the acute and convalescent COVID-19 samples was the United States, Italy and Spain. The cDNA or gDNA used as material had been derived from T cells, B-cell-depleted T cells, or PBMCs.

The protocol was immunoSEQ multiplex PCR, while the TCRdb copy is restricted to in-frame clones and leaves out a portion. This table has about 94,000 clones, roughly 80% appearing once. Germline V gene sequence: CDR1 SNHLY, CDR2 FYNNEI. Trimming cost V 6 bases and J 6 bases; bases outside gene matches: 8. The CDR3 is 14 residues long. Sample: peripheral blood. This TCR was recovered from a human donor in a cohort sampled during active COVID-19. This chain joins TRBV2 and TRBJ1-2; 9 nucleotides line up with TRBD1. CDR3 coding DNA: TGTGCCAGCAGCGGACAGGGGTTCTGGGATGGCTACACCTTC. Its protein is CASSGQGFWDGYTF.